The clone carrying this TCR beta chain was observed once. The data were taken from a study of blood T cell repertoires in COVID-19. Study-wide context: In each case, the material was cDNA or gDNA derived from T cells, B-cell-depleted T cells, or PBMCs.

Germline CDR1 reads MGHRA; CDR2 reads YSYEKL. V was trimmed by 0 bases and J by 7 bases, leaving 16 bases between them. This CDR3 has 16 amino acids. Sequenced by immunoSEQ multiplex PCR; TCRdb stores in-frame clones only, minus some. Of some 290,000 clones listed, under 90% are singletons. The sequenced sample consisted of PBMCs or T cells enriched from blood (not recorded which). This chain connects TRBV4-1 to TRBJ2-1, with D uncertain. This sequence was found in a woman in her thirties who had recovered from COVID-19. The CDR3 here is CASSQETVPEWNEQFF. CDR3 DNA: TGCGCCAGCAGCCAAGAAACCGTCCCGGAGTGGAATGAGCAGTTCTTC.